The next 7 T cell receptor beta chains were all read from a single sample in a study of cytotoxic CD8 clonotypes in ibrutinib-treated CLL. Assay: immunoSEQ multiplex PCR; the TCRdb copy retains only in-frame clones and omits some. The table includes 150,000 or so clones, about 88% detected once. Sequenced here: PBMCs, sampled at disease progression, from a patient treated with ibrutinib. The source is a human donor with chronic lymphocytic leukemia.

The chain links TRBV5-8 to TRBJ1-4; the D gene is possibly TRBD1 (5 bases). The V end was cut by 4 bases, the J end by 5 bases, with 12 bases between. This CDR3 is built from 14 residues. Germline V lookup: CDR1 SGHTS, CDR2 YDEGEE. Here the CDR3 DNA reads TGTGCCAGCAGCCATGGGGCAGAGAATGAAAAACTGTTTTTT. It encodes CASSHGAENEKLFF.

This chain connects TRBV6-5 to TRBJ2-1; the D is unclear. Deletions cut 10 bases from V and 0 bases from J, with 13 bases between. Germline assignment: CDR1 MNHEY and CDR2 SVGAGI. This CDR3 comprises 14 residues. The DNA of the CDR3 is TGTGCCACGCAGCCTCTAAGCTCCTACAATGAGCAGTTCTTC. Protein sequence: CATQPLSSYNEQFF.

The V and J genes are TRBV5-4 and TRBJ2-7; 9 bases are shared with TRBD2. The ends lost 4 bases at V and 3 bases at J; junction bases unmatched: 8. Germline V gene sequence: CDR1 SGHNT, CDR2 YYREEE (reference sequence). The CDR3 totals 15 residues. The CDR3 spells CASSLPSGTDYEQYF. CDR3 in DNA: TGTGCCAGCAGCCTACCTAGCGGGACTGACTACGAGCAGTACTTC.

The V call is TRBV10-3, the J call TRBJ2-3; D not certain. This CDR3 spans 13 amino acids. Deletions cut 0 bases from V and 4 bases from J, with 5 bases between. Looked up from germline, CDR1 is ENHRY and CDR2 is SYGVKD. The DNA for the CDR3 is TGTGCCATCAGTGAGTCGACTCCAGATACGCAGTATTTT. As protein: CAISESTPDTQYF.

The V gene is TRBV9, the J gene TRBJ1-1; 10 nucleotides agree with TRBD1. This CDR3 is built from 16 residues. V gave up 0 bases and J gave up 5 bases; unmatched junction bases: 7. Germline assignment: CDR1 SGDLS and CDR2 YYNGEE. The CDR3 nucleotides read TGTGCCAGCAGCGTAGGAGGACAGGGGGTGGGGACTGAAGCTTTCTTT. Its protein is CASSVGGQGVGTEAFF.

The chain links TRBV5-1 to TRBJ2-3; 8 bases agree with TRBD1. The CDR3 has 13 amino acids. Looked up from germline, CDR1 is SGHRS and CDR2 is YFSETQ. The J segment lost 6 bases and the V segment lost 6 bases, leaving 6 bases of the junction unmatched. CDR3: CASTLDRGDTQYF. CDR3 DNA sequence: TGCGCCAGCACCCTTGACAGGGGTGATACGCAGTATTTT.

The chain is built from TRBV6-1 and TRBJ1-5, with D maybe TRBD1 (5 bases). CDR1 and CDR2 (germline): MNHNS, SASEGT. Trimming stripped 0 bases from V and 6 bases from J, with 9 bases between. CDR3 length equals 14 residues. CDR3 amino acids: CASSEAGTGQPQHF. CDR3 nucleotides: TGTGCCAGCAGTGAAGCAGGGACGGGTCAGCCCCAGCATTTT.